The rows below give T cell receptor beta chains drawn from one sample of a study of blood T cell repertoires in COVID-19. Assay used: immunoSEQ multiplex PCR; TCRdb lists only in-frame clones, some missing. The sample comprises approximately 340,000 clones, roughly nine tenths of which are singletons, and over 0.7% rests with the top ten. Sample: PBMCs or T cells enriched from blood (not recorded which). The receptor source for this set is a woman aged 40 to 49 who had been exposed to COVID-19. CDR3s include the opening cysteine and the closing phenylalanine or tryptophan. Each record gives: clone size, D gene, J gene, V gene, CDR3 DNA, CDR3 protein. The D gene is left open where the match is weak. For some rows the clone size is stated as once, few or many, or as a class when expanded; others skip it.

- - TRBJ1-2 TRBV3-1/TRBV3-2 TGTGCCAGCAGCCCGGGGGAGGGTAGCTATGGCTACACCTTC CASSPGEGSYGYTF
- TRBD2 TRBJ2-1 TRBV7-8 TGTGCCAGCAGCGATGACGCCGGGAGGGCCGGAGTAGATGAGCAGTTCTTC CASSDDAGRAGVDEQFF
- TRBD2 TRBJ2-7 TRBV7-2 TGTGCCAGCAGCTTACTACATAGGACTAGCGGGAGGGCTATAAACGAGCAGTACTTC CASSLLHRTSGRAINEQYF
- - TRBJ1-1 TRBV18 TGTGCCAGCTCATCCGACAGGAACACTGAAGCTTTCTTT CASSSDRNTEAFF
- TRBD2 TRBJ2-1 TRBV10-1 TGCGCCAGCAGTGCAAAGACTAGCGGATCCTACAATGAGCAGTTCTTC CASSAKTSGSYNEQFF
- TRBD1 TRBJ1-2 TRBV24-1 TGTGCCACCAGTGACAGGACAGGGGGCAACTATGGCTACACCTTC CATSDRTGGNYGYTF
- - TRBJ1-1 TRBV5-4 TGTGCCAGCAGCTTGGTATCCCTATGGGGAGGCACTGAAGCTTTCTTT CASSLVSLWGGTEAFF
- TRBD2 TRBJ2-2 TRBV30 TGTGCCTGGGGGGCGGGGGTGTCGTACACCGGGGAGCTGTTTTTT CAWGAGVSYTGELFF
- - TRBJ2-7 TRBV14 TGTGCCAGCAGCCCAGGCGTCCCAAGCGGTAAAAGGGAGCAGTACTTC CASSPGVPSGKREQYF
- - TRBJ1-1 TRBV7-9 TGTGCCAGCGGCCACAGGGCACACACTGAAGCTTTCTTT CASGHRAHTEAFF
- - TRBJ2-7 TRBV19 TGTGCCAGTAGTCATGGCGGGCAATCCTACGAGCAGTACTTC CASSHGGQSYEQYF
- - TRBJ1-5 TRBV18 TGTGCCAGCTCACCAGTCGGAGGCAGAACTTATAGCAATCAGCCCCAGCATTTT CASSPVGGRTYSNQPQHF
- TRBD1 TRBJ1-2 TRBV29-1 TGCAGCGTTGAAGAATTACCGGGACAGGGGCTCTTTAGCTATGGCTACACCTTC CSVEELPGQGLFSYGYTF
few - TRBJ2-7 TRBV18 TGTGCCAGCTCACCTTCCGGGAGTCCCTACGAGCAGTACTTC CASSPSGSPYEQYF
- TRBD1 TRBJ1-2 TRBV19 TGTGCCAGTAGTATGTATACCGGGACAGTGGATGTTTATGGCTACACCTTC CASSMYTGTVDVYGYTF
- TRBD1 TRBJ1-2 TRBV7-9 TGTGCCAGCAGCTTAGGATATCGGCAGGGGGGATTCTATGGCTACACCTTC CASSLGYRQGGFYGYTF
- - TRBJ1-1 TRBV2 TGTGCCAGCAGTGGGACATCTGTACGGGGGCGGGGGATGAACACTGAAGCTTTCTTT CASSGTSVRGRGMNTEAFF
- - TRBJ2-1 TRBV6-5 TGTGCCAGCCAGAGGGTCGCCTACAATGAGCAGTTCTTC CASQRVAYNEQFF
few - TRBJ2-5 TRBV5-1 TGCGCCAGCAGCTCCGAAGGCGGGGTACAAGAGACCCAGTACTTC CASSSEGGVQETQYF
- - TRBJ2-4 TRBV18 TGTGCCAGCTCACTACCCACGGGTTTATTAGCCAAAAACATTCAGTACTTC CASSLPTGLLAKNIQYF
once - TRBJ2-7 TRBV19 TGTGCCAGTAGTATAGGGACACGCGAGCAGTACTTC CASSIGTREQYF
- TRBD1 TRBJ2-5 TRBV10-1 TGCGCCAGCAGTGCAGGGGGCGAGGGTTCCAAAGAGACCCAGTACTTC CASSAGGEGSKETQYF
- TRBD1 TRBJ2-7 TRBV6-5 TGTGCCAGCGTTCCGGGACAGGGACGCGAGCAGTACTTC CASVPGQGREQYF
- - TRBJ2-1 TRBV6-5 TGTGCCAGCAGTCATAGCGAAGAGCAGTTCTTC CASSHSEEQFF
- - TRBJ1-5 TRBV24-1 TGTGCCACCAGTGATTCGGCGGGAGGCAACAATCAGCCCCAGCATTTT CATSDSAGGNNQPQHF
- - TRBJ1-1 TRBV27 TGTGCCAGCAGTTTGGACAAGAACACTGAAGCTTTCTTT CASSLDKNTEAFF
once TRBD2 TRBJ2-7 TRBV6-1 TGTGCCAGCAGTGAAGGCTTTCCTGGGACTAGCCAATTCTACGAGCAGTACTTC CASSEGFPGTSQFYEQYF
- TRBD1 TRBJ1-5 TRBV2 TGTGCCAGCACAGACAGGGCCCTTTATAGCAATCAGCCCCAGCATTTT CASTDRALYSNQPQHF
- - TRBJ2-1 TRBV5-1 TGCGCCAGCAGCCCGTCAGCGACAGGGCGGAGGGCCTACAATGAGCAGTTCTTC CASSPSATGRRAYNEQFF
- TRBD1 TRBJ1-6 TRBV10-3 TGTGCCATCAGTGAGCCGAAGTCTACAGGGGGGAATTCACCCCTCCACTTT CAISEPKSTGGNSPLHF
- - TRBJ2-5 TRBV11-3 TGTGCCAGCAGCCCGGGACTCGGCCAGTACTTC CASSPGLGQYF
- - TRBJ1-2 TRBV6-5 TGTGCCAGCAGTATTCGGACAGTTCACTATGGCTACACCTTC CASSIRTVHYGYTF
- TRBD1 TRBJ1-2 TRBV5-5 TGTGCCAGCATCCCAGCCGGACAGGAGGGCGGCTACACCTTC CASIPAGQEGGYTF
- - TRBJ2-7 TRBV30 TGTGCCTGGAGTAAGGGGGAGTACGAGCAGTACTTC CAWSKGEYEQYF
- TRBD1 TRBJ1-1 TRBV19 TGTGCCAGTATTGGGGGACAGGTTAACACTGAAGCTTTCTTT CASIGGQVNTEAFF
- - TRBJ1-2 TRBV5-6 TGTGCCAGCAGCCAACGGCAGGGGTCTGGCTACACCTTC CASSQRQGSGYTF
- - TRBJ1-2 TRBV7-9 TGTGCCAGCAGCCCTCAGGGGTTCGGCTATGGCTACACCTTC CASSPQGFGYGYTF
- TRBD1 TRBJ2-5 TRBV5-6 TGTGCCAGCACCTTACCGGGACAGGGTCAAGAGACCCAGTACTTC CASTLPGQGQETQYF
- - TRBJ2-7 TRBV5-1 TGCGCCAGCAGCCCCGGGACTCCCTACGAGCAGTACTTC CASSPGTPYEQYF
- TRBD1 TRBJ1-2 TRBV5-4 TGTGCCAGCAGCTTCGGGACAGGGGCTAATGGCTACACCTTC CASSFGTGANGYTF
- - TRBJ2-1 TRBV12-3/TRBV12-4 TGTGCCAGCAGTCTCGACGCGGATGAGCAGTTCTTC CASSLDADEQFF
- - TRBJ1-5 TRBV15 TGTGCCACCAGCAGAGAATTCGGGGGGCTGGGGCAGCCCCAGCATTTT CATSREFGGLGQPQHF
- - TRBJ2-5 TRBV10-1 TGCGCCAGCAGTGAGGGGGGCACAGGGACCGAGACCCAGTACTTC CASSEGGTGTETQYF
- - TRBJ1-2 TRBV5-1 TGCGCCAGCAGCTTGGCTAGTTCTGGCTACACCTTC CASSLASSGYTF
- TRBD2 TRBJ2-2 TRBV10-3 TGTGCCATCAGTGAATGGGAGAGACTAGCGGCGAACACCGGGGAGCTGTTTTTT CAISEWERLAANTGELFF
- - TRBJ1-1 TRBV20-1 TGCAGTGCCAGTAAGGGGTTTGCGTACACTGAAGCTTTCTTT CSASKGFAYTEAFF
- - TRBJ2-2 TRBV6-4 TGTGCCAGCAGAAAGACAGCGAACACCGGGGAGCTGTTTTTT CASRKTANTGELFF
once - TRBJ1-5 TRBV19 TGTGCCAGTAGTATGGGACTCAGCAATCAGCCCCAGCATTTT CASSMGLSNQPQHF
- - TRBJ1-2 TRBV30 TGTGCCTGGAACAGGGCCGCGGGCTACACCTTC CAWNRAAGYTF
- TRBD1 TRBJ2-7 TRBV10-2 TGCGCCAGCAGCGCCGGGACAGGGAAGACCCACGAGCAGTACTTC CASSAGTGKTHEQYF
- - TRBJ1-2 TRBV7-9 TGTGCCAGCAGCTTAGTCCGGCAGGGGTACTATGGCTACACCTTC CASSLVRQGYYGYTF
- - TRBJ1-4 TRBV6-5 TGTGCCAGCAGGGACAGCTCTAATGAAAAACTGTTTTTT CASRDSSNEKLFF
few TRBD1 TRBJ2-7 TRBV27 TGTGCCAGCAGTAAGCTACAGGGGGCCGGAGAGCAGTACTTC CASSKLQGAGEQYF
- - TRBJ1-2 TRBV2 TGTGCCAGCCGACGACAACCTAGGGAGAATGGCTACACCTTC CASRRQPRENGYTF
- - TRBJ1-1 TRBV24-1 TGTGCCACCAGTGAAGGAACAGGGAACACTGAAGCTTTCTTT CATSEGTGNTEAFF
- - TRBJ2-3 TRBV3-1/TRBV3-2 TGTGCCAGCAGCCCCTTCCAGGGCGCAGATACGCAGTATTTT CASSPFQGADTQYF
- TRBD1 TRBJ1-5 TRBV19 TGTGCCAGTAGACCGGGACAGGGTGTATTTCAGCCCCAGCATTTT CASRPGQGVFQPQHF
few - TRBJ1-6 TRBV6-1 TGTGCCAGCAGTGAATTAAGGGGGAATTCACCCCTCCACTTT CASSELRGNSPLHF
- TRBD1 TRBJ1-1 TRBV7-9 TGTGCCAGCAGCCCAGGACAGGGGGCTTGGACTGAAGCTTTCTTT CASSPGQGAWTEAFF